One sample yielded the 26 T cell receptor beta chains listed below, sequenced in a study of human T cells and chemical hapten exposure. Time point: patch test 2, 6 weeks after DPC sensitization. As for treatment: therapeutic diphenylcyclopropenone sensitization with weekly scalp DPC. MiXCR, run by TCRdb on the RACE reads, gives a single entry per CDR3 protein. There are over 65,000 distinct CDR3 sequences in the sample; roughly 12% occur only once, and 1.5% to 2% lies in the top ten. Sequencing used whole blood, obtained in connection with sensitization to the hapten diphenylcyclopropenone (DPC). Receptors were obtained from a man between 18 and 35 years old with alopecia areata. Some clones in this sample may be carry-over from other donors' samples.

The V and J genes are TRBV20-1 and TRBJ1-1, with D possibly matching TRBD1 (6 bases). CDR3 length: 12 amino acids. Germline V gene data show CDR1 as DFQATT and CDR2 as SNEGSKA (reference sequence). V was trimmed by 6 bases and J by 4 bases, leaving 12 bases between them. The CDR3: CSAQGIGTEAFF. Written as DNA, the CDR3 is TGCAGTGCCCAGGGGATAGGCACTGAAGCTTTCTTT.

This chain connects TRBV28 to TRBJ2-3; D not certain. CDR1 and CDR2 (germline): MDHEN, SYDVKM. The CDR3 covers 13 residues. Between the trimmed V and J ends, which lost 5 bases and 3 bases, there was a span of 9 bases. The DNA for the CDR3 is TGTGCCAGCAGTATGGGTGGTACAGATACGCAGTATTTT. Translated, it gives CASSMGGTDTQYF. Supplemented by reference TRBV28 and TRBJ2-3, the full variable domain reads DVKVTQSSRYLVKRTGEKVFLECVQDMDHENMFWYRQDPGLGLRLIYFSYDVKMKEKGDIPEGYSVSREKKERFSLILESASTNQTSMYLCASSMGGTDTQYFGPGTRLTVL.

This clonotype was seen more than once but under ten times. The chain employs TRBV2 and TRBJ2-3; 8 nucleotides match TRBD2. CDR3 length equals 17 residues. Germline V CDR1 and CDR2: SNHLY, FYNNEI. Trimming at V came to 5 bases and at J to 0 bases, leaving 10 bases not matched to a gene. The CDR3 region is CASSTQTSVTSTDTQYF. Here the CDR3 DNA reads TGTGCCAGCAGTACACAGACTAGCGTCACTAGCACAGATACGCAGTATTTT.

CDR3 nucleotides: TGCAGCGCAGGACAGGGGTACAATGAGCAGTTCTTC. Protein: CSAGQGYNEQFF. The genes are TRBV29-1 and TRBJ2-1; 9 positions match TRBD1. The CDR3 loop spans 12 amino acids. The ends lost 7 bases at V and 4 bases at J; junction bases unmatched: 2. CDR1 is SQVTM, CDR2 ANQGSEA, per germline.

This clonotype was detected a few times. The CDR3 sequence: CASSQELEEGMNTEAFF. Written as DNA, the CDR3 is TGCGCCAGCAGCCAAGAATTGGAGGAGGGGATGAACACTGAAGCTTTCTTT. The V call is TRBV4-3, the J call TRBJ1-1, with D possibly being TRBD1 (5 bases). The germline V and J ends were trimmed by 0 bases and 0 bases, with 14 bases remaining between them. The V gene's germline CDR1 is LGHNA and CDR2 YSLEER. The CDR3 runs 17 residues.

This clonotype was observed a handful of times. V gene TRBV10-2 combines with J gene TRBJ1-6, with D possibly matching TRBD1 (5 bases). The CDR3 is 14 amino acids. Trimming took 6 bases from V and 7 from J, leaving 13 bases between them. Germline loops: CDR1 WSHSY, CDR2 SAAADI. This CDR3 is CASSLTERNSPLHF. CDR3 bases: TGCGCCAGCAGCCTGACAGAGCGAAATTCACCCCTCCACTTT.

The sample holds a few counts of this clonotype. In nucleotides, the CDR3 is TGCAGCGTTCGCGGGGAAGCCTACGAGCAGTACTTC. This gives the protein CSVRGEAYEQYF. The chain is built from TRBV29-1 and TRBJ2-7; D might be TRBD2 (6 bases). CDR1 SQVTM and CDR2 ANQGSEA come from the germline V gene. There are 12 residues in the CDR3. Trimming left V 5 bases short and J 2 bases short, with 10 bases between.

This clonotype was observed a handful of times. The rearrangement links TRBV7-9 to TRBJ2-1, with D perhaps matching TRBD1 (7 bases). This CDR3 region has 15 residues. CDR1 is SEHNR, CDR2 FQNEAQ, per germline (reference sequence). V lost 7 bases, J lost 1 base, and 14 bases lay in between. This chain's CDR3 is CASIQTGRSYNEQFF. The CDR3, as DNA: TGTGCCAGCATCCAGACAGGGAGGTCCTACAATGAGCAGTTCTTC.

This clonotype was seen at least ten times. This chain joins TRBV20-1 and TRBJ1-2, with a weak D call TRBD1 (5 bases). The CDR3 covers 17 residues. The V gene's germline CDR1 is DFQATT and CDR2 SNEGSKA (reference sequence). V was pared by 6 bases and J by 6 bases, with 29 bases between. The CDR3 protein is CSAAPNSGGAGFNGYTF. CDR3 in DNA: TGCAGTGCCGCCCCCAATTCTGGTGGGGCAGGATTCAATGGCTACACCTTC.

The chain links TRBV25-1 to TRBJ2-1; 9 bases map to TRBD1. The CDR3 is made up of 15 amino acids. Germline V gene data show CDR1 as MGHDK and CDR2 as SYGVNS. Trimming took 5 bases from V and 6 from J; bases not matched to a gene: 8. The CDR3 DNA reads TGTGCCAGCAGTCGCCAGGGACAGGGCGGCAATGAGCAGTTCTTC. Protein: CASSRQGQGGNEQFF.

This clonotype was detected a few times. A read error may account for a junction end that differs from germline. The gene calls are TRBV6-2 or TRBV6-3 and TRBJ2-1; D not resolved. In germline, CDR1 is MNHEY, CDR2 SVGEGT. The CDR3 spans 12 residues. The CDR3 loop reads CASSSTFRTRSF. In DNA form, the CDR3 reads TGTGCCAGCAGTTCCACCTTTAGAACTCGGTCCTTC.

This clonotype has a handful of counts. The genes are TRBV11-3 and TRBJ2-5, with TRBD2 matching 9 bases. Germline loops: CDR1 SGHNT, CDR2 YENEEA. The CDR3 sequence is 15 residues long. Unmatched junction bases numbered 7, after V lost 5 bases and J lost 3 bases. The CDR3: CASSVRGLAEETQYF. The CDR3 DNA sequence: TGTGCCAGCAGCGTCAGGGGACTAGCCGAAGAGACCCAGTACTTC.

The rearrangement links TRBV11-1 to TRBJ1-1, with D possibly matching TRBD1 (6 bases). CDR1 and CDR2 from the germline V gene are SGHAT and FQDESV (reference sequence). The length of the CDR3 is 15 residues. Deletions cut 3 bases from V and 2 bases from J, with 13 bases between. CDR3: CASSLNGQINTEAFF. As DNA, the CDR3 is TGTGCCAGCAGCTTGAACGGACAGATTAACACTGAAGCTTTCTTT.

In this sample, this clonotype turned up a few times. This chain links TRBV4-3 with TRBJ2-3; D ambiguous. Trimming took off 1 base at V and 4 bases at J, with 6 bases between the two ends. Germline CDR1 reads LGHNA; CDR2 reads YSLEER. The CDR3 spans 13 residues. The CDR3 DNA sequence: TGCGCCAGCAGCCAAGCCACCCCAGATACGCAGTATTTT. This translates into CASSQATPDTQYF.

This rearrangement joins TRBV4-2 to TRBJ2-3; 12 nucleotides align to TRBD2. Trimming took 5 bases from V and 4 from J; bases not matched to a gene: 10. CDR3 size: 17 residues. In germline, CDR1 is LGHNA, CDR2 YNFKEQ. CDR3 bases: TGTGCCAGCAGCGCCTCGCTAGCGGGGGGGCCGGCAGATACGCAGTATTTT. Amino acids: CASSASLAGGPADTQYF.

This rearrangement joins TRBV27 to TRBJ2-7, with a possible D match to TRBD1 (5 bases). Trimming left V 6 bases short and J 0 bases short, with 9 bases between. The CDR3 has 13 residues. Germline CDR1 reads MNHEY; CDR2 reads SMNVEV (reference sequence). Written as DNA, the CDR3 is TGTGCCAGCAGGAAAACAGGCTCCTACGAGCAGTACTTC. Amino acid sequence: CASRKTGSYEQYF.

This chain connects TRBV5-1 to TRBJ2-7; a weak D match, TRBD1 (6 bases). V lost 6 bases and J 0 bases, leaving 13 bases between the germline ends. The CDR3 is 14 amino acids. CDR1 and CDR2 (germline): SGHRS, YFSETQ. This CDR3 reads CASKPGAGSYEQYF. CDR3 coding DNA: TGCGCCAGCAAACCAGGGGCGGGCTCCTACGAGCAGTACTTC.

V gene TRBV29-1 combines with J gene TRBJ2-1; 8 bases match TRBD2. In germline, CDR1 is SQVTM, CDR2 ANQGSEA. Trimming removed 4 bases from V and 7 bases from J; junction bases left unmatched: 6. There are 13 residues in the CDR3. CDR3 residues: CSVGSGGLNEQFF. The CDR3 coding sequence is TGCAGCGTTGGGAGCGGGGGTCTGAATGAGCAGTTCTTC.

This clonotype was seen many times. The genes are TRBV14 and TRBJ1-4, with D maybe TRBD1 (6 bases). Deletions cut 5 bases from V and 4 bases from J, with 14 bases between. Looked up from germline, CDR1 is SGHDN and CDR2 is FVKESK. The CDR3 extends over 15 amino acids. CDR3 region: CASSDRTAFNEKLFF. The CDR3 DNA reads TGTGCCAGCAGCGACAGGACAGCGTTTAATGAAAAACTGTTTTTT.

The rearrangement uses TRBV7-3 and TRBJ2-3; perhaps TRBD2 as D (7 bases). There are 18 residues in the CDR3. The V end was cut by 5 bases, the J end by 0 bases, with 21 bases between. Per the germline V gene, CDR1 is SGHTA and CDR2 is FQGTGA. CDR3 loop: CASSPPAEGGLSTDTQYF. Here the CDR3 DNA reads TGTGCCAGCAGCCCCCCCGCTGAGGGGGGGTTAAGCACAGATACGCAGTATTTT.

This clonotype was picked up many times. The chain employs TRBV5-6 and TRBJ1-1; D is unresolved. V dropped 0 bases and J dropped 0 bases, with 9 bases sitting between them. There are 15 residues in the CDR3. Germline loops: CDR1 SGHDT, CDR2 YYEEEE. In nucleotides, the CDR3 is TGTGCCAGCAGCTTGGTTCGGGAGATGAACACTGAAGCTTTCTTT. Translated, it gives CASSLVREMNTEAFF.

The sample holds many counts of this clonotype. The chain employs TRBV12-3 or TRBV12-4 and TRBJ2-7, with 8 bases matching TRBD1. This CDR3 is 12 amino acids long. V lost 6 bases, J lost 7 bases, and 5 bases stayed unmatched. CDR3 protein: CASSTRTGEQYV. DNA for the CDR3: TGTGCCAGCAGCACCCGGACAGGGGAGCAGTACGTC.

This clonotype was recorded a few times. The V and J genes are TRBV7-3 and TRBJ2-5, with 7 bases fitting TRBD1. CDR3 length: 14 amino acids. With 4 bases clipped from V and 3 bases from J, the junction kept 5 bases outside the gene matches. Germline lookup yields CDR1 SGHTA and CDR2 FQGTGA. The chain's CDR3 is CASSSEGAEETQYF. The CDR3 coding sequence is TGTGCCAGCAGCTCCGAGGGGGCTGAAGAGACCCAGTACTTC.

The chain combines TRBV6-2 or TRBV6-3 with TRBJ2-7; D may be TRBD2 (5 bases). Between the trimmed V and J ends, which lost 6 bases and 7 bases, there was a span of 19 bases. Germline CDR1 and CDR2: MNHEY and SVGEGT. The CDR3 runs 14 residues. The CDR3: CASRETRDGREQYV. The CDR3 DNA is TGTGCCAGCAGAGAGACAAGGGATGGGAGAGAGCAGTACGTC.

In this sample, this clonotype turned up a few times. This chain joins TRBV5-1 and TRBJ1-4; D uncertain. This CDR3 is 14 amino acids long. Germline V gene lookup returns CDR1 SGHRS and CDR2 YFSETQ. Trimming took off 1 base at V and 4 bases at J, with 8 bases between the two ends. CDR3 sequence: CASSLLQNNEKLFF. The CDR3 DNA follows: TGCGCCAGCAGCTTGTTACAGAATAATGAAAAACTGTTTTTT.

This clonotype has a handful of counts. The chain uses TRBV29-1 and TRBJ2-3; 7 bases are a match to TRBD1. The junction had 3 bases not matched to a gene; V was cut back by 6 bases and J by 6 bases. In germline, CDR1 is SQVTM, CDR2 ANQGSEA. CDR3 length: 11 residues. The CDR3 DNA reads TGCAGCGTCACAGGGGCCGATACGCAGTATTTT. Translation gives CSVTGADTQYF.